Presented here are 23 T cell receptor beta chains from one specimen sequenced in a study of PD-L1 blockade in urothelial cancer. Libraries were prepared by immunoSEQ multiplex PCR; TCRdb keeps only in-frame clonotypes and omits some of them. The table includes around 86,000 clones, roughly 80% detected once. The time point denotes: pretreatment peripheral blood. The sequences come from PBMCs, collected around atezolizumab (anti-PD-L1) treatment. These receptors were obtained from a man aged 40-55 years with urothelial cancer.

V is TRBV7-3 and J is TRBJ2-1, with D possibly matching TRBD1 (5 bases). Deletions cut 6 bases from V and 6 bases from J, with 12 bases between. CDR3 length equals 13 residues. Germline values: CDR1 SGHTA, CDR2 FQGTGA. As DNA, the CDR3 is TGTGCCAGCAGTTACGGACAACCCAATGAGCAGTTCTTC. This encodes CASSYGQPNEQFF.

In nucleotides, the CDR3 is TGTGCCAGCAGTAGACTAGCGGGGCACAATGAGCAGTTCTTC. It translates to CASSRLAGHNEQFF. The V call is TRBV27, the J call TRBJ2-1; the match to TRBD2 covers 11 bases. The germline CDR1 and CDR2 sequences are MNHEY and SMNVEV (reference sequence). V dropped 5 bases and J dropped 5; count of bases not matched to a gene: 2. The CDR3 extends over 14 amino acids.

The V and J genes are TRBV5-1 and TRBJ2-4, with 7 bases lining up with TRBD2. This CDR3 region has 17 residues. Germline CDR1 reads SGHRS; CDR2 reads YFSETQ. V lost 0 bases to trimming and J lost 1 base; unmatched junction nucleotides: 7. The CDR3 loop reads CASSLGQSGIAKNIQYF. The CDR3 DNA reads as TGCGCCAGCAGCTTGGGTCAAAGCGGGATCGCCAAAAACATTCAGTACTTC.

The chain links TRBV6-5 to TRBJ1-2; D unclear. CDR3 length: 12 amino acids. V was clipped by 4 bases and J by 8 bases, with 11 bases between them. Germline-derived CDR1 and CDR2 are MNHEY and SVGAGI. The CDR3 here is CASSSETVGYTF. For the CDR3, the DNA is TGTGCCAGCAGTTCAGAAACAGTGGGCTACACCTTC.

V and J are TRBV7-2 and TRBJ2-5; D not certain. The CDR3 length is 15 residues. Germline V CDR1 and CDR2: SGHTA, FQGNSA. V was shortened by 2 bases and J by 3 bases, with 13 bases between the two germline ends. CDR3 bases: TGTGCCAGCAGCTTACTAGGTGGTCGAGAAGAGACCCAGTACTTC. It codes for CASSLLGGREETQYF.

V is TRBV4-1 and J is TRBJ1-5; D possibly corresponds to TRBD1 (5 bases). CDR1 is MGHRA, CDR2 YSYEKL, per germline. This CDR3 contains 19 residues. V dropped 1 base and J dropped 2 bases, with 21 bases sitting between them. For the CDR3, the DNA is TGCGCCAGCAGCCAAGTCGCTACCAGGAGACCCAGGGGCAATCAGCCCCAGCATTTT. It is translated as CASSQVATRRPRGNQPQHF.

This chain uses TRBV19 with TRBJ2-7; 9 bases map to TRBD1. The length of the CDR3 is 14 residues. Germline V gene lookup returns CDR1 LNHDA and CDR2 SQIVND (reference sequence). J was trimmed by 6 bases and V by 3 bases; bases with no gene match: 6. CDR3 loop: CASSIRDRAGEQYF. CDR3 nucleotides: TGTGCCAGTAGTATTCGGGACAGGGCCGGCGAGCAGTACTTC.

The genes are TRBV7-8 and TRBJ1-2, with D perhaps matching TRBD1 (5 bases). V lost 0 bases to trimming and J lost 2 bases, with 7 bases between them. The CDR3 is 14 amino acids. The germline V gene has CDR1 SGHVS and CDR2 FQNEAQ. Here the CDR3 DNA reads TGTGCCAGCAGCTTAGCCCCAGGGAACTATGGCTACACCTTC. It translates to CASSLAPGNYGYTF.

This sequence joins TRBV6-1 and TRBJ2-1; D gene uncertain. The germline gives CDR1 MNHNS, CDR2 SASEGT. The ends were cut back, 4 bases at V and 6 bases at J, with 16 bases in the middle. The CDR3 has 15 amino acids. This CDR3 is CASSGVASSGNEQFF. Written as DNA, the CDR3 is TGTGCCAGCAGTGGAGTGGCTTCTTCAGGCAATGAGCAGTTCTTC.

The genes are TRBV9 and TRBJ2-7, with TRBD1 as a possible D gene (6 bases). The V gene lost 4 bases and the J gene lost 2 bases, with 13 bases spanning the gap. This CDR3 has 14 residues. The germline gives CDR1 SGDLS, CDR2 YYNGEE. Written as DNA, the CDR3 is TGTGCCAGCAGCACGGGTACAGGGACCTACGAGCAGTACTTC. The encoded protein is CASSTGTGTYEQYF.

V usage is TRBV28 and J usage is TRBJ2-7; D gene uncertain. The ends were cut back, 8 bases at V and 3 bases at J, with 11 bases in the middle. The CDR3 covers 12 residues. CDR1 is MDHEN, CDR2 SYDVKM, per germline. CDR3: CASSERLYEQYF. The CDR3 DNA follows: TGTGCCAGCTCCGAAAGACTCTACGAGCAGTACTTC. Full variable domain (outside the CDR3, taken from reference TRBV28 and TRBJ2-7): DVKVTQSSRYLVKRTGEKVFLECVQDMDHENMFWYRQDPGLGLRLIYFSYDVKMKEKGDIPEGYSVSREKKERFSLILESASTNQTSMYLCASSERLYEQYFGPGTRLTVT.

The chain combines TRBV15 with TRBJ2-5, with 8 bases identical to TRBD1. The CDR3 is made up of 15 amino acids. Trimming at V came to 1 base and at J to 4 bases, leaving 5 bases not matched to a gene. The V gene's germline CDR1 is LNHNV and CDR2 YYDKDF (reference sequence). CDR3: CATSRVGDRGETQYF. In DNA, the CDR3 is TGTGCCACCAGCAGAGTCGGAGACAGGGGAGAGACCCAGTACTTC. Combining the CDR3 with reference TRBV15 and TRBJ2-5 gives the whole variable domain DAMVIQNPRYQVTQFGKPVTLSCSQTLNHNVMYWYQQKSSQAPKLLFHYYDKDFNNEADTPDNFQSRRPNTSFCFLDIRSPGLGDTAMYLCATSRVGDRGETQYFGPGTRLLVL.

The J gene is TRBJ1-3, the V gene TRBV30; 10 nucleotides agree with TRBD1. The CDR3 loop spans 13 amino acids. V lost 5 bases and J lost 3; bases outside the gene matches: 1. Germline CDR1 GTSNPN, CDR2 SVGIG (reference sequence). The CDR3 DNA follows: TGTGCCTGGGACAGGGGGCATGGAAACACCATATATTTT. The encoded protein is CAWDRGHGNTIYF. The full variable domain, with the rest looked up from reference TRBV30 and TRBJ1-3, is SQTIHQWPATLVQPVGSPLSLECTVEGTSNPNLYWYRQAAGRGLQLLFYSVGIGQISSEVPQNLSASRPQDRQFILSSKKLLLSDSGFYLCAWDRGHGNTIYFGEGSWLTVV.

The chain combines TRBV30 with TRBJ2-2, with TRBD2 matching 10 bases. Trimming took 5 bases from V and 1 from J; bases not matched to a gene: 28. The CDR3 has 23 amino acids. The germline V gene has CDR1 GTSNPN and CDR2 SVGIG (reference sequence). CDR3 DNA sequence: TGTGCCTGGGGGCAGGGCTGGAAACCTACCGAGGCTAGCGGGAGATTGAACACCGGGGAGCTGTTTTTT. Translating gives CAWGQGWKPTEASGRLNTGELFF.

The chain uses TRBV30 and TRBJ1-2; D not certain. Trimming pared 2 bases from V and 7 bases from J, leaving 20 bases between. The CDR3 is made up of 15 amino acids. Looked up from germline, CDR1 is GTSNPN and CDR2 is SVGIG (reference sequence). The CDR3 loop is CAWSLEGGSFSGYTF. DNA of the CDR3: TGTGCCTGGAGTCTGGAGGGAGGGAGTTTTAGTGGCTACACCTTC.

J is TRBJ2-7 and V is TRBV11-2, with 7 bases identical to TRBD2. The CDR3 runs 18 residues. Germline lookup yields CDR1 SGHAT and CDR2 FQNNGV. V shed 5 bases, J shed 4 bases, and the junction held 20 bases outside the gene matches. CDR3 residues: CASSPISRGSRETYEQYF. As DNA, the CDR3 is TGTGCCAGCAGCCCCATATCGCGGGGGTCCAGGGAGACGTACGAGCAGTACTTC.

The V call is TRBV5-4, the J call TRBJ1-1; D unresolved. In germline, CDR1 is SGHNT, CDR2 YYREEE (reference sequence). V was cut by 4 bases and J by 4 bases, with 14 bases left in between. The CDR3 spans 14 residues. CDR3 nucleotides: TGTGCCAGCAGCGTACGGGCGGGGAGCACTGAAGCTTTCTTT. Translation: CASSVRAGSTEAFF. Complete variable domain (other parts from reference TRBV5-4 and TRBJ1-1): ETGVTQSPTHLIKTRGQQVTLRCSSQSGHNTVSWYQQALGQGPQFIFQYYREEENGRGNFPPRFSGLQFPNYSSELNVNALELDDSALYLCASSVRAGSTEAFFGQGTRLTVV.

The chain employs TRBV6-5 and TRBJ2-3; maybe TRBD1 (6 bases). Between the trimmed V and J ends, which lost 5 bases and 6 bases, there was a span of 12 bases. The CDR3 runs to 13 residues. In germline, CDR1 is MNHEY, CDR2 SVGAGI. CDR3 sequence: CASSPTGTDTQYF. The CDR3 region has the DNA TGTGCCAGCAGTCCTACAGGGACGGATACGCAGTATTTT.

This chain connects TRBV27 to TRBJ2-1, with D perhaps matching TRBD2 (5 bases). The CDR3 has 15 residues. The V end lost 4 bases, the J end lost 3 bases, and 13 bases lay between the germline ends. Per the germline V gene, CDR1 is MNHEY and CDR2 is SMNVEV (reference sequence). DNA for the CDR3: TGTGCCAGCAGTTCCCTACTAGTTGGCTACAATGAGCAGTTCTTC. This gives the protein CASSSLLVGYNEQFF.

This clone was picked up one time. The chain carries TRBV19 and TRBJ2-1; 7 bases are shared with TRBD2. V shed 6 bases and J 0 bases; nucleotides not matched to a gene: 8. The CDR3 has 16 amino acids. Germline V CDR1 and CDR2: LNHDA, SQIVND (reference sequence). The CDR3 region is CASSSLASGSYNEQFF. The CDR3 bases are TGTGCCAGTAGCTCACTAGCGAGTGGCTCCTACAATGAGCAGTTCTTC.

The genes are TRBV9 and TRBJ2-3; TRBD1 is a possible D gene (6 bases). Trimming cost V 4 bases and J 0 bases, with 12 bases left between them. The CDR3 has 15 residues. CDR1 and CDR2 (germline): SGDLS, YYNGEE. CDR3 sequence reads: CASSSRRGSTDTQYF. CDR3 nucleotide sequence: TGTGCCAGCAGCAGCCGAAGGGGGAGCACAGATACGCAGTATTTT.

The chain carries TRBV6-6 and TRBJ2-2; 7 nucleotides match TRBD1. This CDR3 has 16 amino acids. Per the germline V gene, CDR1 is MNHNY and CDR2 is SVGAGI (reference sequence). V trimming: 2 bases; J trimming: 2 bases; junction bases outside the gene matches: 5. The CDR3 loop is CASSYARDSNTGELFF. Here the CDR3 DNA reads TGTGCCAGCAGTTACGCCCGGGACAGTAACACCGGGGAGCTGTTTTTT.

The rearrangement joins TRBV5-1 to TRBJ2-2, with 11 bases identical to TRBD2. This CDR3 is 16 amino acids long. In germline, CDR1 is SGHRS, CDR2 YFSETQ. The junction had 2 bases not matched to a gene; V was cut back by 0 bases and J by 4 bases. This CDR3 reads CASSLGLAGGTGELFF. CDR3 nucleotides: TGCGCCAGCAGCTTGGGGCTAGCGGGAGGCACCGGGGAGCTGTTTTTT.